This passage covers 21 T cell receptor beta chains from one sample sequenced in a study of beta chain features in type 1 diabetes. Study-level points and caveats: The study found moderately but significantly shorter TCRB CDR3s in all four CD4+ subsets of Type 1 diabetes patients.

The whole isolated RNA underwent reverse transcription, so sequencing captured expressed TCRB transcripts. TCRdb keeps only in-frame clones here, not all; method: immunoSEQ multiplex PCR. The sample holds 200,000 to 300,000 clones, approximately 10% seen once. For these TCRs, the target antigens are not known. The sample comprised naive CD4+ T cells from blood. These receptors were obtained from a man aged 30 to 45 with type 1 diabetes.

The chain recombines TRBV7-9 with TRBJ1-1; 7 nucleotides align to TRBD1. CDR1 is SEHNR and CDR2 is FQNEAQ in the germline V gene (reference sequence). This CDR3 is built from 13 residues. The V gene end was trimmed by 7 bases and the J gene end by 1 base; junction bases not matched to a gene: 3. The CDR3 loop is CASIGTANTEAFF. CDR3 DNA: TGTGCCAGCATAGGGACAGCGAACACTGAAGCTTTCTTT.

This clone was observed a handful of times. CDR3 in DNA: TGCAGCGTGGCCGGGACATCCTACGAGCAGTACTTC. It translates to CSVAGTSYEQYF. This chain connects TRBV29-1 to TRBJ2-5; the D gene is possibly TRBD1 (6 bases). With the DNA end fitting TRBJ2-7 better, the J assignment may be wrong. CDR1 and CDR2 from the germline V gene are SQVTM and ANQGSEA. CDR3 length: 12 amino acids.

This chain connects TRBV9 to TRBJ1-2; 8 positions match TRBD1. The CDR3 consists of 13 residues. Germline loops: CDR1 SGDLS, CDR2 YYNGEE. After removal of 3 bases from V and 8 bases from J, the junction contained 6 bases not matched to a gene. CDR3 in amino acids: CASSARTGNGYTF. As DNA, the CDR3 is TGTGCCAGCAGCGCCAGGACAGGGAACGGCTACACCTTC.

This clone was seen a few times. The rearrangement uses TRBV6-5 and TRBJ2-5, with D tentatively TRBD2 (7 bases). Per germline, CDR1 MNHEY and CDR2 SVGAGI. Trimming stripped 0 bases from V and 5 bases from J, with 16 bases between. CDR3 length equals 16 residues. CDR3 in DNA: TGTGCCAGCAGTTACTCGGTTAGGGGGGGCTATGAGACCCAGTACTTC. The encoded protein is CASSYSVRGGYETQYF.

This clone was observed a few times. V is TRBV7-2 and J is TRBJ2-3; 11 bases agree with TRBD2. Germline trimming cut 5 bases from V and 0 bases from J; bases unmatched to any gene: 4. The CDR3 sequence is 16 residues long. Germline CDR1 SGHTA, CDR2 FQGNSA. The CDR3 region is CASSRTSGGSTDTQYF. The CDR3 nucleotides read TGTGCCAGCAGCCGAACTAGCGGGGGTAGCACAGATACGCAGTATTTT.

The V and J genes are TRBV6-5 and TRBJ2-7; 8 bases agree with TRBD1. Germline V CDR1 and CDR2: MNHEY, SVGAGI. The CDR3 extends over 14 amino acids. V was pared by 5 bases and J by 4 bases, with 7 bases of the junction left unmatched. CDR3 residues: CASSGQGAGYEQYF. The CDR3 DNA follows: TGTGCCAGCAGTGGCCAGGGGGCTGGGTACGAGCAGTACTTC.

The table lists this clone with a few counts. The chain links TRBV7-9 to TRBJ2-1; possibly TRBD2 for D (7 bases). The CDR3 totals 15 residues. CDR1 and CDR2 from the germline V gene are SEHNR and FQNEAQ (reference sequence). Trimming removed 0 bases at V and 3 bases at J, with 9 bases between. CDR3 in amino acids: CASSLAGGRYNEQFF. In DNA form, the CDR3 reads TGTGCCAGCAGCTTAGCCGGGGGGCGCTACAATGAGCAGTTCTTC.

The chain links TRBV27 to TRBJ1-6, with 8 bases matching TRBD1. CDR3 length equals 15 residues. Germline lookup yields CDR1 MNHEY and CDR2 SMNVEV (reference sequence). The trim removed 5 bases at V and 7 bases at J, leaving 7 bases unmatched. The CDR3 nucleotides are TGTGCCAGCAGTCCCGCCAGGGGGCTGAATTCACCCCTCCACTTT. Its translation is CASSPARGLNSPLHF.

This chain uses TRBV6-5 with TRBJ2-7; TRBD2 is a possible D gene (6 bases). The CDR3 spans 13 residues. Germline values: CDR1 MNHEY, CDR2 SVGAGI. Deletions cut 10 bases from V and 6 bases from J, with 19 bases between. The CDR3 here is CAISLFPGAEQYF. For the CDR3, the DNA is TGTGCCATTAGCTTGTTTCCGGGAGCCGAGCAGTACTTC.

The chain links TRBV2 to TRBJ2-1, with 7 bases aligning to TRBD2. From germline, CDR1 is SNHLY and CDR2 FYNNEI. The CDR3 length is 15 residues. V lost 6 bases, J lost 0 bases, and 5 bases stayed unmatched. The CDR3 DNA reads TGTGCCAGCAGCGCCCGGGACTACTCCTACAATGAGCAGTTCTTC. Translating it yields CASSARDYSYNEQFF. The whole variable domain, remainder taken from reference TRBV2 and TRBJ2-1, is EPEVTQTPSHQVTQMGQEVILRCVPISNHLYFYWYRQILGQKVEFLVSFYNNEISEKSEIFDDQFSVERPDGSNFTLKIRSTKLEDSAMYFCASSARDYSYNEQFFGPGTRLTVL.

The CDR3 loop is CASSARTSGGYEQYF. DNA for the CDR3: TGTGCCAGCAGCGCCCGAACTAGCGGGGGGTACGAGCAGTACTTC. The genes are TRBV7-2 and TRBJ2-7, with 12 bases that match TRBD2. The trim removed 5 bases at V and 4 bases at J, leaving 6 bases unmatched. The CDR3 has 15 amino acids. Germline lookup yields CDR1 SGHTA and CDR2 FQGNSA.

This clone was counted only a few times. This rearrangement joins TRBV4-2 to TRBJ2-7, with a tentative D call TRBD2 (7 bases). CDR1 LGHNA and CDR2 YNFKEQ come from the germline V gene. The V end lost 0 bases, the J end lost 4 bases, and 16 bases lay between the germline ends. The CDR3 sequence is 16 residues long. The CDR3 region is CASSQDLGGGVYEQYF. The DNA for the CDR3 is TGTGCCAGCAGCCAAGATCTGGGCGGGGGCGTTTACGAGCAGTACTTC.

As regards this clone: In the same sample, other DNA sequences code for this CDR3. This chain connects TRBV7-9 to TRBJ1-1; D is possibly TRBD1 (5 bases). CDR3 length: 13 residues. Trimming took 5 bases from V and 1 from J, leaving 8 bases between them. CDR1 and CDR2 (germline): SEHNR, FQNEAQ (reference sequence). DNA of the CDR3: TGTGCCAGCAGCCTGACAGCGAACACTGAAGCTTTCTTT. Protein product: CASSLTANTEAFF.

In this sample, this clone turned up a few times. The chain combines TRBV18 with TRBJ2-3, with TRBD1 matching over 9 bases. CDR3 length equals 15 residues. After removal of 4 bases from V and 0 bases from J, the junction contained 2 bases not matched to a gene. Germline CDR1 is KGHSH and CDR2 is LQKENI. The CDR3: CASSLDRGSTDTQYF. CDR3 bases: TGTGCCAGCTCACTTGACAGGGGGAGCACAGATACGCAGTATTTT.

Comment on this clone: One junction end does not reproduce the germline sequence, and a read error may be involved. The chain links TRBV2 to TRBJ2-7; D unresolved. CDR3 length: 11 amino acids. Germline V gives CDR1 SNHLY, CDR2 FYNNEI. The CDR3 sequence is CASSPNYGQYF. For the CDR3, the DNA is TGTGCCAGCAGCCCTAATTACGGGCAGTACTTC.

This clone showed up just a few times. The rearrangement joins TRBV30 to TRBJ1-5; D remains ambiguous. The germline V and J ends were trimmed by 5 bases and 0 bases, with 17 bases remaining between them. CDR3 size: 16 residues. Germline V gene lookup returns CDR1 GTSNPN and CDR2 SVGIG (reference sequence). The CDR3, as DNA: TGTGCCTGGGATACGGTAGGAGATTATAGCAATCAGCCCCAGCATTTT. Translating it yields CAWDTVGDYSNQPQHF. Together with reference TRBV30 and TRBJ1-5, the CDR3 gives the full variable domain: SQTIHQWPATLVQPVGSPLSLECTVEGTSNPNLYWYRQAAGRGLQLLFYSVGIGQISSEVPQNLSASRPQDRQFILSSKKLLLSDSGFYLCAWDTVGDYSNQPQHFGDGTRLSIL.

The chain uses TRBV27 and TRBJ2-5; D unresolved. The CDR3 contains 11 residues. Trimming pared 7 bases from V and 5 bases from J, leaving 8 bases between. The germline gives CDR1 MNHEY, CDR2 SMNVEV (reference sequence). CDR3 amino acids: CASTLRETQYF. The CDR3 nucleotides are TGTGCCAGCACCCTGAGGGAGACCCAGTACTTC.

The chain is built from TRBV2 and TRBJ2-2; TRBD1 agrees at 7 bases. Germline lookup yields CDR1 SNHLY and CDR2 FYNNEI. V was clipped by 6 bases and J by 4 bases; unmatched bases: 5. The CDR3 sequence is 14 residues long. The CDR3 DNA follows: TGTGCCAGCAGGACCGGGACAGCCACCGGGGAGCTGTTTTTT. Protein product: CASRTGTATGELFF. The full variable domain, completed using reference TRBV2 and TRBJ2-2, is EPEVTQTPSHQVTQMGQEVILRCVPISNHLYFYWYRQILGQKVEFLVSFYNNEISEKSEIFDDQFSVERPDGSNFTLKIRSTKLEDSAMYFCASRTGTATGELFFGEGSRLTVL.

This clone was seen only a few times. The V and J genes are TRBV2 and TRBJ1-5, with a possible D match to TRBD1 (5 bases). The CDR3 is 15 residues long. Deletions cut 6 bases from V and 1 base from J, with 13 bases between. Germline V lookup: CDR1 SNHLY, CDR2 FYNNEI. CDR3 residues: CASRAYRMSNQPQHF. The CDR3 coding sequence is TGTGCCAGCAGAGCCTACAGGATGAGCAATCAGCCCCAGCATTTT. The variable domain in full, with the rest retrieved from reference TRBV2 and TRBJ1-5, is EPEVTQTPSHQVTQMGQEVILRCVPISNHLYFYWYRQILGQKVEFLVSFYNNEISEKSEIFDDQFSVERPDGSNFTLKIRSTKLEDSAMYFCASRAYRMSNQPQHFGDGTRLSIL.

This clone showed up just a few times. This sequence joins TRBV29-1 and TRBJ2-6; TRBD2 agrees at 8 bases. CDR3 length: 14 amino acids. CDR1 SQVTM and CDR2 ANQGSEA come from the germline V gene. J was trimmed by 0 bases and V by 6 bases; bases with no gene match: 1. The CDR3 DNA reads as TGCAGCGTCAGCGGGGGCTCTGGGGCCAACGTCCTGACTTTC. Amino acids: CSVSGGSGANVLTF.

This clone was recorded a few times. The rearrangement links TRBV6-5 to TRBJ2-5, with D perhaps TRBD2 (6 bases). Germline V gene sequence: CDR1 MNHEY, CDR2 SVGAGI. Trimming pared 4 bases from V and 7 bases from J, leaving 16 bases between. CDR3 length equals 14 residues. The CDR3 DNA follows: TGTGCCAGCAGTTCCACCGCCCCCGGGGGGACCCAGTACTTC. It codes for CASSSTAPGGTQYF.